The source of this T cell receptor beta chain is a study of blood T cell repertoires in COVID-19 (dated by TCRdb to the early 2020s). For context, the study as a whole: Collaborator samples came from the United States, Italy and Spain and covered acute and convalescent phases of COVID-19. The samples were drawn from the first 160 participants of the ongoing ImmuneRACE study and from over a thousand subjects provided by 6 global collaborators. The sample metadata nearly always contained a de-identified subject ID, COVID-19 status, age in years and sex. Where available, HLA class I and class II types were taken from metadata supplied by the sample provider and were not determined by assay-based typing. Subjects who had been exposed to COVID-19, were actively infected with it, or had recovered from it provided the deeply sampled blood TCRbeta repertoires that made up the dataset. The prospective study material was composed of cDNA or gDNA derived from T cells, B-cell-depleted T cells, or PBMCs. The repertoires were released in a freely available public database intended as a resource for research on the immune response to SARS-CoV-2.

Relative to germline, V is missing 4 bases and J is missing 5 bases, with 6 bases of the junction outside any gene match. The CDR3 spans 15 residues, from the cysteine through the phenylalanine. Left in the record is the CDR3 DNA by itself, 45 bases read in frame from the first base. The germline V gene provides CDR1 KGHDR and CDR2 SFDVKD. In the case of this clone: The clone's antigen remains unknown. No base-level quality is on record; no much larger clone is a single base apart.

Whole blood was collected in K2EDTA tubes by collaborating institutions according to the institutions' own protocols. Collaborator samples were shipped for TCRbeta analysis as frozen whole blood, isolated PBMCs, or DNA extracted from either sample type. TCRbeta CDR3 regions were amplified from genomic DNA using the immunoSEQ Assay, a bias-controlled multiplex PCR. The source study handled its data this way. Nucleated cell counts per sample were estimated from amplification of reference gene primers within the assay. Sequence reads were collapsed and filtered to measure the absolute abundance of every unique TCRbeta CDR3 rearrangement. For each sample, productive Simpson clonality was calculated as the square root of Simpson's diversity index across productive rearrangements. The clones in this table, taken by TCRdb from immuneACCESS, are in-frame only. Not every clone is retained; where verified, under half of the shortfall comes from an unresolved V gene, and the cause of the rest is unknown. The V and J calls and the clone size are those of that table, but D and trimming were determined from the DNA. The sample data list roughly 60,000 clones, and around nine tenths of these were observed just once. The leading ten clones occupy roughly 9.2% of the sample.

What the study reported, not specific to this receptor: Clinical and demographic metadata were provided uncurated, with the amount varying by source and participant.

The rearranged chain carries TRBV24-1 and TRBJ1-1; TRBD1 aligns with 10 central bases. The sample consisted of peripheral blood. This TCR was recovered from a woman of 80 years or more with active COVID-19. CDR3 sequence: CATSDHGQGVTEAFF. In nucleotides, the sequence is TGTGCCACCAGTGACCACGGACAGGGGGTAACTGAAGCTTTCTTT.